The 8 T cell receptor beta chains below all came from one sample that was sequenced in a study of tumor and adjacent non-tumor tissue in lung cancer. The template was RNA from unsorted bulk tissue. Three rounds of nested PCR, following a modified ARM-PCR protocol, produced the TCRbeta library. TCRdb reanalysed the multiplex PCR reads using MiXCR and keeps one entry per CDR3 protein. The table shows around 140,000 distinct CDR3 sequences, with roughly 70% occurring only once. The sample taken for sequencing was lung tumor tissue. The receptors originated from a man in his fifties or sixties with small cell lung cancer.

As for this clonotype: The CDR3 carries no conserved terminal phenylalanine or tryptophan, so it likely arises from a read error. The chain combines TRBV5-6 with TRBJ1-1, with 7 nucleotides matching TRBD1. The CDR3 contains 16 residues. Germline V gene sequence: CDR1 SGHDT, CDR2 YYEEEE. The CDR3 coding sequence is TGTTCCAGCAGCTTGGCCTCCGGGACAGCGAACACTGAAGCTTTCCGT. This sequence encodes CSSSLASGTANTEAFR.

This clonotype was counted a single time. The junction departs from germline at one end; a sequencing error may be responsible. V and J are TRBV24-1 and TRBJ1-5; D is perhaps TRBD1 (5 bases). CDR1 and CDR2 (germline): KGHDR, SFDVKD. The CDR3 totals 15 residues. CDR3 sequence (DNA): TGTGCCACCAGTGATCCGGGACGGCCAAATCAGCCCCAACATTTT. Protein: CATSDPGRPNQPQHF.

This clonotype has a single count. One end of the junction does not line up with germline, which may come from a read error. The chain has TRBV5-1 and TRBJ2-5; weak D call: TRBD2 (5 bases). Germline V gene sequence: CDR1 SGHRS, CDR2 YFSETQ. This CDR3 is 15 amino acids long. Written as DNA, the CDR3 is TGCGCCAGCAGCTTTCGGCGGGCCAACCAAGAGACCCAGCACTTC. It specifies CASSFRRANQETQHF.

The chain joins TRBV11-3 to TRBJ1-1; 12 positions match TRBD1. Germline values: CDR1 SGHNT, CDR2 YENEEA. This CDR3 contains 16 residues. Trimming took 5 bases from V and 6 from J; bases not matched to a gene: 10. The DNA of the CDR3 is TGTGCCAGCAGCCCCCTAGGGACAGGGGGCGCGTCTGAAGCTTTCTTT. It yields the protein CASSPLGTGGASEAFF.

Details on this clonotype: At one boundary the junction diverges from the germline segment, which might be a read error. The chain employs TRBV11-1 and TRBJ2-2; D could derive from TRBD1 or TRBD2 (6 bases each). Germline CDR1 SGHAT, CDR2 FQDESV (reference sequence). This CDR3 is built from 17 residues. The CDR3 sequence: CASSLASGGAGTGELSF. CDR3 sequence (DNA): TGTGCCAGCAGCTTAGCGTCCGGGGGCGCGGGGACCGGGGAGCTGTCTTTT.

This chain uses TRBV28 with TRBJ1-1; D gene uncertain. Looked up from germline, CDR1 is MDHEN and CDR2 is SYDVKM. CDR3 length: 12 residues. Between the trimmed V and J ends, which lost 10 bases and 4 bases, there was a span of 13 bases. CDR3 nucleotides: TGTGCCACCTTTGACTCGGTCACTGAAGCTTTCTTT. Its protein product is CATFDSVTEAFF.

The chain links TRBV6-2 or TRBV6-3 to TRBJ2-1, with TRBD2 as a possible D gene (6 bases). Germline loops: CDR1 MNHEY, CDR2 SVGEGT. Trimming cost V 10 bases and J 0 bases, with 16 bases left between them. The CDR3 loop spans 15 amino acids. For the CDR3, the DNA is TGTGCCACCTTATCCCGGGACTCCTCCTACAATGAGCAGTTCTTC. It encodes CATLSRDSSYNEQFF.

This clonotype was seen ten or more times. The chain carries TRBV20-1 and TRBJ2-1; D is possibly TRBD1 (6 bases). The V gene's germline CDR1 is DFQATT and CDR2 SNEGSKA (reference sequence). The CDR3 covers 14 residues. V was pared by 5 bases and J by 6 bases, with 17 bases between. The CDR3 sequence: CSAQKIQGINEQFF. CDR3 bases: TGCAGTGCTCAAAAAATACAGGGTATCAATGAGCAGTTCTTC.